The rows below give T cell receptor beta chains drawn from one sample of a study of identifying expanded T cells in peripheral blood. The repertoire was sequenced with immunoSEQ multiplex PCR; TCRdb's copy has only in-frame clones and lacks some. The table lists under 110,000 clones, roughly 87% of them singletons. Input material: blood. The source of these receptors is a person between 18 and 75 years old in good health. Both conserved end residues are trimmed from each CDR3.

j_call v_call cdr3_aa
TRBJ2-1 TRBV5-8 ASSLDRGREF
TRBJ1-3 TRBV7-2 ASSFGGETPTIY
TRBJ2-2 TRBV15 ATSRDLGRGELF
TRBJ2-1 TRBV5-1 ASSLTGVSLRNEQF
TRBJ1-5 TRBV4-2 ASSQAKTPGQGVFDQPQH
TRBJ1-5 TRBV28 ANSSGVQPQH
TRBJ1-2 TRBV4-1 ASSQDGDRGLYGYT
TRBJ2-7 TRBV9 ASSRWGPNEQY
TRBJ2-3 TRBV7-9 ASSLEAASTDTQY
TRBJ2-2 TRBV5-6 ASTPGGGGTGPGELF
TRBJ1-5 TRBV2 ASSQGEVSNQPQH
TRBJ1-1 TRBV28 ASIRNTEAF
TRBJ1-6 TRBV30 AWDARRGLYSPLH
TRBJ2-3 TRBV5-1 ASSFTPSGGGTDTQY
TRBJ2-3 TRBV11-2 ASRNPTSGRWRGTDTQY
TRBJ2-2 TRBV5-5 ASSLGPTGTGELF
TRBJ2-3 TRBV19 ASSIRRFLGGPGDTQY
TRBJ2-5 TRBV6-5 ASSTNRETQY
TRBJ2-5 TRBV4-2 ASSPTGSPQETQY
TRBJ1-2 TRBV5-5 ASSPGPGIDYGYT
TRBJ1-1 TRBV11-2 ASSQSLNTEAF
TRBJ1-2 TRBV7-9 ASSFSGTDNYGYT
TRBJ2-2 TRBV27 ASSLSGTSGVEMWELF
TRBJ2-7 TRBV30 AWGGEWLYEQY
TRBJ2-7 TRBV28 ASSLLRLAGGLVPRRQY
TRBJ2-6 TRBV4-3 ASSQGADSGANVLT
TRBJ2-7 TRBV7-9 ASMGGLGQY